These 6 T cell receptor beta chains originate from one sample sequenced in a study of tumor and adjacent non-tumor tissue in lung cancer. Three rounds of nested PCR, following a modified ARM-PCR protocol, produced the TCRbeta library. TCRdb independently ran MiXCR on the multiplex PCR reads; one entry per CDR3 protein. The sample gives tens of thousands of distinct CDR3 sequences, around 70% of which show up once; 10% to 15% is in the top ten. No cell sorting was done before RNA was extracted from the tissue. Sequenced sample: lung tumor tissue. These receptors all come from a woman between 65 and 79 years old with non-small cell lung cancer.

This clonotype was detected a few times. The chain uses TRBV25-1 and TRBJ2-5; 7 bases are shared with TRBD2. Trimming at V came to 6 bases and at J to 0 bases, leaving 7 bases not matched to a gene. The CDR3 extends over 15 amino acids. Germline assignment: CDR1 MGHDK and CDR2 SYGVNS. CDR3 protein: CASRGASGNQETQYF. The CDR3 coding sequence is TGTGCCAGCAGAGGGGCCAGCGGGAACCAAGAGACCCAGTACTTC.

CDR3 in DNA: TGTGCCAGCAGCTTAGACGGAGCGGTGGGTGTTGATGAGCAGTTCTTC. Its protein is CASSLDGAVGVDEQFF. The V gene is TRBV11-3, the J gene TRBJ2-1, with a weak D call TRBD2 (5 bases). In germline, CDR1 is SGHNT, CDR2 YENEEA. CDR3 length: 16 amino acids. V was trimmed by 0 bases and J by 8 bases, leaving 17 bases between them.

Points on this clonotype: One end of the junction does not line up with germline, which may come from a read error. The chain carries TRBV29-1 and TRBJ2-7; D call uncertain. The CDR3 length is 14 residues. The germline V gene has CDR1 SQVTM and CDR2 ANQGSEA. The CDR3 loop is CSVEAGDGSYEQYF. CDR3 nucleotides: TGCAGTGTTGAAGCTGGCGACGGCTCCTACGAGCAGTACTTC.

The table lists this clonotype with many counts. The chain uses TRBV7-8 and TRBJ1-4; D remains ambiguous. The CDR3 has 11 amino acids. Germline CDR1 is SGHVS and CDR2 is FQNEAQ. The CDR3 loop reads CASRGPEKLFF. Here the CDR3 DNA reads TGTGCGAGCCGCGGGCCTGAAAAACTGTTTTTT.

Sample share makes this clonotype medium-sized. The V gene is TRBV11-1, the J gene TRBJ1-5; weak D call: TRBD1 (5 bases). The CDR3 covers 13 residues. The V and J ends lost 3 bases and 3 bases respectively, with 6 bases between them. Germline CDR1 reads SGHAT; CDR2 reads FQDESV (reference sequence). The CDR3 sequence is CASSLTDNQPQHF. CDR3 nucleotide sequence: TGTGCCAGCAGCTTGACAGACAATCAGCCCCAGCATTTT.

Note on this clonotype: A junction end diverges from the germline sequence, so it may reflect a read error. This chain uses TRBV10-3 with TRBJ2-4; D remains ambiguous. Looked up from germline, CDR1 is ENHRY and CDR2 is SYGVKD. The CDR3 contains 18 residues. The DNA for the CDR3 is TGCGCCATCAGTGACCGATTAGGGCCTCTGGTAGCCAAAAGCATCCAGTACTTC. Translated: CAISDRLGPLVAKSIQYF.